The 16 T cell receptor beta chains below were found in one sample sequenced in a study of T cell responses to AZD1222 COVID-19 vaccine. Here immunoSEQ multiplex PCR was the method, and the copy in TCRdb shows in-frame clones only, minus some. The sample contains some 99,000 clones, roughly 90% of which appear only once. The sample in question was peripheral blood, obtained on day 0 of AZD1222 vaccination. The receptors were sampled from an adult in good health.

The chain couples TRBV6-5 to TRBJ2-7; D remains unclear. The germline V and J ends were trimmed by 4 bases and 3 bases, with 16 bases remaining between them. Germline V gene data show CDR1 as MNHEY and CDR2 as SVGAGI. This CDR3 region has 15 residues. In DNA, the CDR3 is TGTGCCAGCAGTTCGTACGCGAGCAGCCACTACGAGCAGTACTTC. Its protein product is CASSSYASSHYEQYF.

CDR3 residues: CAIYGETQYF. DNA for the CDR3: TGTGCCATTTACGGGGAGACCCAGTACTTC. The chain has TRBV10-3 and TRBJ2-5, with D uncertain. This CDR3 has 10 amino acids. The germline V gene has CDR1 ENHRY and CDR2 SYGVKD. Trimming pared 9 bases from V and 5 bases from J, leaving 7 bases between.

V is TRBV29-1 and J is TRBJ2-5, with D tentatively TRBD1 or TRBD2 (5 bases each). The CDR3 sequence is 14 residues long. V dropped 4 bases and J dropped 2 bases, with 14 bases sitting between them. Germline V gives CDR1 SQVTM, CDR2 ANQGSEA. CDR3 sequence (DNA): TGCAGCGTTGTAGGGGACCGACCACAAGAGACCCAGTACTTC. Its translation is CSVVGDRPQETQYF.

The CDR3 bases are TGTGCCTGGAGTGTACAGGGTCTCTCAGATACGCAGTATTTT. This translates into CAWSVQGLSDTQYF. This chain connects TRBV30 to TRBJ2-3; D is possibly TRBD1 (6 bases). This CDR3 has 14 amino acids. V lost 0 bases to trimming and J lost 4 bases, with 11 bases between them. The germline CDR1 and CDR2 sequences are GTSNPN and SVGIG (reference sequence).

The chain carries TRBV10-3 and TRBJ2-7; TRBD2 matches 11 bases. The CDR3 is 16 residues long. CDR1 ENHRY and CDR2 SYGVKD come from the germline V gene. V lost 6 bases to trimming and J lost 5 bases; unmatched junction nucleotides: 12. The CDR3 coding sequence is TGTGCCATCAGGAGAAGCCTAGCGGGGGGACGTGACGAGCAGTACTTC. It encodes CAIRRSLAGGRDEQYF.

This clone was detected only once. The chain carries TRBV3-1 (or the pseudogene TRBV3-2) and TRBJ1-2; 7 bases are a match to TRBD1. Germline V gene lookup returns CDR1 LGHDT and CDR2 YNNKEL (reference sequence). The CDR3 covers 12 residues. With V trimmed by 4 bases and J by 8 bases, 4 bases remained unmatched. The CDR3 DNA sequence: TGTGCCAGCAGCCTCGCAGGGGGGGGCTACACCTTC. Translated, it gives CASSLAGGGYTF.

The rearrangement links TRBV19 to TRBJ2-1; D may be TRBD2 (6 bases). The germline V gene has CDR1 LNHDA and CDR2 SQIVND (reference sequence). V was trimmed by 3 bases and J by 5 bases, leaving 14 bases between them. This CDR3 contains 15 residues. The CDR3 spells CASSINSGTDNEQFF. The CDR3 region has the DNA TGTGCCAGTAGTATCAATAGCGGCACCGACAATGAGCAGTTCTTC.

The chain combines TRBV24-1 with TRBJ2-1; TRBD2 aligns across 9 bases. The germline CDR1 and CDR2 sequences are KGHDR and SFDVKD. After removal of 4 bases from V and 5 bases from J, the junction contained 8 bases not matched to a gene. The CDR3 loop spans 16 amino acids. The CDR3 reads CATSETLAGHNNEQFF. DNA of the CDR3: TGTGCCACCAGTGAAACTCTAGCGGGGCACAACAATGAGCAGTTCTTC.

The chain has TRBV10-3 and TRBJ2-2; tentative D call: TRBD1 (6 bases). The V and J ends lost 6 bases and 4 bases respectively, with 12 bases between them. The CDR3 is made up of 14 amino acids. CDR1 is ENHRY, CDR2 SYGVKD, per germline. The CDR3, as DNA: TGTGCCATCAGCCGGGACACTGCCACCGGGGAGCTGTTTTTT. This gives the protein CAISRDTATGELFF.

The V call is TRBV6-5, the J call TRBJ2-7; 7 bases align to TRBD1. The CDR3 runs to 14 residues. CDR1 is MNHEY, CDR2 SVGAGI, per germline. The junction had 8 bases not matched to a gene; V was cut back by 6 bases and J by 3 bases. DNA of the CDR3: TGTGCCAGCAGCACAAGACGGGACAGCTACGAGCAGTACTTC. This gives the protein CASSTRRDSYEQYF.

V gene TRBV7-2 combines with J gene TRBJ2-3, with D perhaps matching TRBD2 (5 bases). Trimming took 6 bases from V and 5 from J, leaving 18 bases between them. Per germline, CDR1 SGHTA and CDR2 FQGNSA. The CDR3 sequence is 15 residues long. DNA for the CDR3: TGTGCCAGCAGTGTGATCTTAAACCGGGGAGATACGCAGTATTTT. Its protein product is CASSVILNRGDTQYF. Based on the CDR3 plus reference TRBV7-2 and TRBJ2-3, the full variable domain is GAGVSQSPSNKVTEKGKDVELRCDPISGHTALYWYRQSLGQGLEFLIYFQGNSAPDKSGLPSDRFSAERTGGSVSTLTIQRTQQEDSAVYLCASSVILNRGDTQYFGPGTRLTVL.

This rearrangement joins TRBV28 to TRBJ2-1; D might be TRBD1 (6 bases). Per the germline V gene, CDR1 is MDHEN and CDR2 is SYDVKM. V shed 6 bases and J shed 5 bases, with 26 bases lying between them. This CDR3 is 18 amino acids long. CDR3 loop: CASRPRQVRGPHNNEQFF. CDR3 nucleotide sequence: TGTGCCAGCAGACCAAGACAGGTCCGAGGACCACATAACAATGAGCAGTTCTTC.

This chain joins TRBV6-5 and TRBJ1-1; D not resolved. The germline V gene encodes CDR1 MNHEY and CDR2 SVGAGI. The CDR3 is made up of 15 amino acids. The V gene lost 4 bases and the J gene lost 3 bases, with 15 bases spanning the gap. CDR3 region: CASSSPPGYYTEAFF. DNA of the CDR3: TGTGCCAGCAGTTCCCCCCCGGGGTATTACACTGAAGCTTTCTTT.

The CDR3 reads CAWSASSGYEQYF. The CDR3 coding sequence is TGTGCCTGGAGTGCATCCTCCGGATACGAGCAGTACTTC. The chain recombines TRBV30 with TRBJ2-7; D call uncertain. V was pared by 1 base and J by 4 bases, with 11 bases between. Per germline, CDR1 GTSNPN and CDR2 SVGIG (reference sequence). The CDR3 is 13 residues long.

A note on this clone: The sample has other DNA sequences that encode this CDR3 too. V is TRBV28 and J is TRBJ1-2, with a possible D match to TRBD1 (5 bases). Germline V CDR1 and CDR2: MDHEN, SYDVKM. The CDR3 has 12 amino acids. Trimming took off 2 bases at V and 8 bases at J, with 9 bases between the two ends. The CDR3, as DNA: TGTGCCAGCAGTTTAAGGGGAGACGGCTACACCTTC. Its protein product is CASSLRGDGYTF.

This clone was counted a single time. This chain uses TRBV19 with TRBJ1-2, with D possibly matching TRBD1 (6 bases). The germline V and J ends were trimmed by 8 bases and 1 base, with 17 bases remaining between them. The germline CDR1 and CDR2 sequences are LNHDA and SQIVND (reference sequence). The CDR3 consists of 15 residues. The CDR3 DNA is TGTGCCAGTCGGCTGGGGACATCCAGTAACTATGGCTACACCTTC. Translating gives CASRLGTSSNYGYTF.